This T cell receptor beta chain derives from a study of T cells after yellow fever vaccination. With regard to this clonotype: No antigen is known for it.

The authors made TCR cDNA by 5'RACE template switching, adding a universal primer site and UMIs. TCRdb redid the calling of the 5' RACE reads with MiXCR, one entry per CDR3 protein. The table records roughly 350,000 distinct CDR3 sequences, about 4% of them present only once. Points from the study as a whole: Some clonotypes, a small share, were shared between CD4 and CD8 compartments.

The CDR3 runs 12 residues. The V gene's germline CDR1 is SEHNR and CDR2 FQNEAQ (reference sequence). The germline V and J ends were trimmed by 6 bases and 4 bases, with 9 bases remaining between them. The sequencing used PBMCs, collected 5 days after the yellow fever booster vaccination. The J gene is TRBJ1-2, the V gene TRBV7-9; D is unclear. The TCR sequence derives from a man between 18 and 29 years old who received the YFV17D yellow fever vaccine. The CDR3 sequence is CASSARAYGYTF. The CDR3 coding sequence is TGTGCCAGCAGTGCCCGGGCCTATGGCTACACCTTC.